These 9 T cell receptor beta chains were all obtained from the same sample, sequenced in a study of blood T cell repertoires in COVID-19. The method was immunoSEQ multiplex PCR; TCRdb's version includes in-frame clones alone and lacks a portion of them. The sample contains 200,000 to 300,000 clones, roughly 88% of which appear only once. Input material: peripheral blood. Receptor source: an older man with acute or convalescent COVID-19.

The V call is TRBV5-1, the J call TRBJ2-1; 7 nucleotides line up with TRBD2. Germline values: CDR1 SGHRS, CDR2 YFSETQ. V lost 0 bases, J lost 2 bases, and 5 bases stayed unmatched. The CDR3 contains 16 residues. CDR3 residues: CASSLARAGTYNEQFF. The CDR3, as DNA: TGCGCCAGCAGCTTGGCTCGAGCGGGGACCTACAATGAGCAGTTCTTC.

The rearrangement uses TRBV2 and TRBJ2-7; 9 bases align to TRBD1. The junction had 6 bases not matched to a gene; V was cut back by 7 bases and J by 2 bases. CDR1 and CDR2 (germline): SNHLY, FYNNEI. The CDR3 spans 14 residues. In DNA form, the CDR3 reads TGTGCCAGCAACATCGGGACAGGGCCCTACGAGCAGTACTTC. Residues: CASNIGTGPYEQYF.

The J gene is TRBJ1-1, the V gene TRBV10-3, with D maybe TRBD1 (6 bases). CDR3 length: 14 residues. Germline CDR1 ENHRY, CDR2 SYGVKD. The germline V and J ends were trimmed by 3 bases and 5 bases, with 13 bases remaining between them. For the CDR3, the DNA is TGTGCCATCAGTGATTTTGGGGGCGGGACTGAAGCTTTCTTT. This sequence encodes CAISDFGGGTEAFF.

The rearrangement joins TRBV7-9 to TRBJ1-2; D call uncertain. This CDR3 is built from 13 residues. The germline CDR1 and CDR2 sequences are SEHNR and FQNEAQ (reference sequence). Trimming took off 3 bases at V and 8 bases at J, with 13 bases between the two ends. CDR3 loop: CASSLNQEEGYTF. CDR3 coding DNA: TGTGCCAGCAGCTTGAACCAAGAAGAGGGCTACACCTTC.

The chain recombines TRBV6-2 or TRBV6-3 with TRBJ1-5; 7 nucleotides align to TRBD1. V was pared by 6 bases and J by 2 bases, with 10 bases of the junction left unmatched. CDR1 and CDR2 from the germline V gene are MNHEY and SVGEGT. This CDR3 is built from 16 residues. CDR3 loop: CASSPRGGSGNQPQHF. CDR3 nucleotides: TGTGCCAGCAGCCCCCGAGGGGGCAGTGGCAATCAGCCCCAGCATTTT.

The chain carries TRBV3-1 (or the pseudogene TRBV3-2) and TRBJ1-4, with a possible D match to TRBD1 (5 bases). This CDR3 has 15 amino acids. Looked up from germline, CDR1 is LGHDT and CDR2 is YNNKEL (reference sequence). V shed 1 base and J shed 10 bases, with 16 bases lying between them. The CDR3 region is CASSQVETGRGKLFF. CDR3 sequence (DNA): TGTGCCAGCAGCCAAGTCGAAACAGGCCGTGGAAAACTGTTTTTT.

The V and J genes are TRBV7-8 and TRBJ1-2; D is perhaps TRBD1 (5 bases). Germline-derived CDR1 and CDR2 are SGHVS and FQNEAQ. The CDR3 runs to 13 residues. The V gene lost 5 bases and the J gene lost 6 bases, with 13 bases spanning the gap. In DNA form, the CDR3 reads TGTGCCAGCAGCCCTGGGGCAGGGCATGGCTACACCTTC. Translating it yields CASSPGAGHGYTF.

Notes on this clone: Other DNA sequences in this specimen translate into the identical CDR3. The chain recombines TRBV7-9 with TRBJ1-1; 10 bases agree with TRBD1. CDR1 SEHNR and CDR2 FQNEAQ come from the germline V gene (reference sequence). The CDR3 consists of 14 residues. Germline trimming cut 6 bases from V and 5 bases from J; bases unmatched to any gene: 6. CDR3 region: CASSSTGGRTEAFF. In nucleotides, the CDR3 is TGTGCCAGCAGTTCGACAGGGGGCCGGACTGAAGCTTTCTTT.

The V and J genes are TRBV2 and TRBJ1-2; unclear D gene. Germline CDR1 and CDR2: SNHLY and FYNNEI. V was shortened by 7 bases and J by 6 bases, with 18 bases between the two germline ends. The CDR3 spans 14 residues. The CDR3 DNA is TGTGCCAGCAAATGGCGGGCCTCCCCCCATGGCTACACCTTC. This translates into CASKWRASPHGYTF.